The clone carrying this TCR beta chain was seen ten or more times. Its antigen remains unidentified. The sample is drawn from a study of Graves' ophthalmopathy and Graves' hyperthyroidism. On the study more broadly: Sampling took place at initial diagnosis, with peripheral blood obtained before any treatment. Study-level points and caveats: Its predictions of ophthalmopathy progression gave the model 60% to 71% sensitivity and 72% to 80% specificity.

RNA transcripts were the template, and TCR beta CDR3 regions were amplified from them. After a first-round RT-PCR with HTBI primers, a second-round multiplex PCR was run. One entry per CDR3 protein, called by TCRdb with MiXCR from the multiplex PCR reads. The sample yields some 400,000 distinct CDR3 sequences, approximately 16% seen once. Reliance was placed on clinical symptoms, serum thyroxine, TRAb, thyroid ultrasound and orbital computed tomography for diagnosis. The sample was peripheral blood. The receptor's source is a woman between 18 and 29 years old with Graves' ophthalmopathy.

CDR3 bases: TGTGCCAGCAGCTTAACTGCGCGTGGAAACACCATATATTTT. Amino acids: CASSLTARGNTIYF. This chain joins TRBV7-2 and TRBJ1-3; no clear D gene. The CDR3 is made up of 14 amino acids. Germline loops: CDR1 SGHTA, CDR2 FQGNSA. V dropped 2 bases and J dropped 3 bases, with 8 bases sitting between them.